These T cell receptor beta chains were read from a single sample in a study of OX40 agonist ivuxolimab in advanced cancers. Sequencing used immunoSEQ multiplex PCR; TCRdb keeps in-frame clones, though not all of them. Of some 14,000 clones listed, around 69% are singletons. The input for sequencing was CD4+ or CD8+ T cells sorted from blood, taken in a trial of the OX40 agonist ivuxolimab. Source of these receptors: an adult with an advanced solid tumor such as melanoma, head and neck, liver or kidney cancer. Both conserved end residues are part of each CDR3. Each record gives: clone size, CDR3 length, D gene, J gene, V gene, CDR3 protein, CDR3 DNA. The D gene is left open where the match is weak. A clone size is listed for some rows: how often the clone was seen (once, few, many), or a class if it is expanded.

NA 15 NA TRBJ2-3 TRBV5-1 CASSWPATSTDTQYF TGCGCCAGCAGCTGGCCCGCTACTAGCACAGATACGCAGTATTTT
NA 15 NA TRBJ2-3 TRBV6-1 CASSEGVRGTDTQYF TGTGCCAGCAGCGAGGGGGTCAGGGGAACAGATACGCAGTATTTT
NA 15 NA TRBJ1-3 TRBV30 CASRPSGSSGNTIYF TGTGCCTCCCGGCCGAGCGGAAGCTCTGGAAACACCATATATTTT
NA 14 NA TRBJ2-7 TRBV19 CASSWNRESYEQYF TGTGCCAGTAGCTGGAACAGGGAATCCTACGAGCAGTACTTC
NA 15 NA TRBJ1-6 TRBV6-1 CASSESDRPNSPLHF TGTGCCAGCAGTGAATCAGACAGACCAAATTCACCCCTCCACTTT
NA 14 TRBD2 TRBJ2-7 TRBV28 CASSLAGVSYEQYF TGTGCCAGCAGTTTAGCGGGAGTGTCCTACGAGCAGTACTTC
once 15 NA TRBJ1-2 TRBV5-4 CASLKCPGKTYGYTF TGTGCCAGCCTGAAGTGCCCAGGAAAGACCTATGGCTACACCTTC
NA 18 NA TRBJ2-7 TRBV4-2 CASSQEGQGLSNFYEQYF TGTGCCAGCAGCCAAGAGGGCCAGGGATTGAGTAATTTCTACGAGCAGTACTTC
NA 12 NA TRBJ1-1 TRBV11-2 CASSGANTEAFF TGTGCCAGCAGCGGGGCAAACACTGAAGCTTTCTTT
NA 14 TRBD2 TRBJ2-7 TRBV28 CASSFGQAGNEQYF TGTGCCAGCAGCTTCGGGCAAGCGGGGAACGAGCAGTACTTC
few 16 NA TRBJ2-7 TRBV5-6 CASSSPLRRVFYEQYF TGTGCCAGCAGCTCCCCCCTCCGCAGGGTATTCTACGAGCAGTACTTC
medium-sized 15 NA TRBJ2-1 TRBV18 CASSPANSATNEQFF TGTGCCAGCTCACCAGCGAACAGCGCTACGAATGAGCAGTTCTTC
NA 16 TRBD1 TRBJ2-7 TRBV5-8 CASSQDGTGGSYEQYF TGTGCCAGCAGCCAAGATGGGACAGGGGGCTCCTACGAGCAGTACTTC
NA 14 TRBD1 TRBJ1-2 TRBV4-1 CASKSEGAFHGYTF TGCGCCAGCAAAAGTGAGGGGGCCTTCCATGGCTACACCTTC
NA 15 NA TRBJ2-1 TRBV5-1 CASRHGTRGYNEQFF TGCGCCAGCAGACACGGGACACGGGGCTACAATGAGCAGTTCTTC
NA 12 NA TRBJ2-7 TRBV25-1 CASDGGTYEQYF TGTGCCAGCGACGGGGGAACCTACGAGCAGTACTTC
NA 17 NA TRBJ2-2 TRBV11-2 CASSFSVRAPNTGELFF TGTGCCAGCAGCTTTTCCGTGCGGGCTCCGAACACCGGGGAGCTGTTTTTT
NA 16 NA TRBJ2-7 TRBV29-1 CSVPSGGSGRTNEQYF TGCAGCGTCCCTTCAGGGGGCAGCGGGAGGACCAACGAGCAGTACTTC
NA 14 NA TRBJ2-3 TRBV7-9 CASSPYVGIDTQYF TGTGCCAGCAGCCCCTATGTGGGGATAGATACGCAGTATTTT
NA 16 TRBD1 TRBJ2-1 TRBV7-9 CASSSFPGQGWGEQFF TGTGCCAGCAGCTCATTTCCGGGACAGGGGTGGGGTGAGCAGTTCTTC
NA 10 NA TRBJ2-7 TRBV27 CASSPYEQYF TGTGCCAGCAGCCCCTACGAGCAGTACTTC
NA 17 NA TRBJ2-4 TRBV21-1 CASSKGGGVGSKNIQYF TGTGCCAGCAGCAAAGGGGGGGGAGTCGGGTCCAAAAACATTCAGTACTTC
few 13 NA TRBJ2-3 TRBV6-4 CASSEGATDTQYF TGTGCCAGCAGTGAGGGGGCCACAGATACGCAGTATTTT
NA 18 NA TRBJ2-6 TRBV19 CASSTWVGRYSGANVLTF TGTGCCAGTAGTACCTGGGTGGGACGGTACTCTGGGGCCAACGTCCTGACTTTC
NA 14 TRBD1 TRBJ1-1 TRBV30 CAWSERTGGTEAFF TGTGCCTGGAGTGAGAGGACAGGGGGCACTGAAGCTTTCTTT
NA 15 NA TRBJ2-7 TRBV6-1 CASSEEGLLLDEQYF TGTGCCAGCAGTGAAGAAGGGTTGTTACTGGACGAGCAGTACTTC
NA 13 NA TRBJ2-7 TRBV7-9 CASSAGLSYEQYF TGTGCCAGCAGCGCAGGACTCAGCTACGAGCAGTACTTC
NA 11 NA TRBJ2-7 TRBV30 CAWMAGHEQYF TGTGCCTGGATGGCGGGGCATGAGCAGTACTTC
NA 19 NA TRBJ2-3 TRBV28 CASSFAVRDFHLGTDTQYF TGTGCCAGCAGTTTCGCCGTAAGGGATTTCCACTTAGGCACAGATACGCAGTATTTT
once 13 TRBD1 TRBJ1-5 TRBV19 CASRDRTHQPQHF TGTGCCAGCAGGGACAGGACTCATCAGCCCCAGCATTTT
NA 13 NA TRBJ1-4 TRBV9 CASSLGWEEKLFF TGTGCCAGCAGCTTAGGTTGGGAGGAAAAACTGTTTTTT
NA 14 NA TRBJ2-7 TRBV18 CASSEWTASYEQYF TGTGCCAGCTCCGAATGGACAGCCTCCTACGAGCAGTACTTC
NA 14 NA TRBJ1-5 TRBV6-4 CASSDTLGGQPQHF TGTGCCAGCAGTGACACCTTAGGAGGTCAGCCCCAGCATTTT
NA 14 NA TRBJ1-1 TRBV7-2 CASSFSRGRTEAFF TGTGCCAGCAGCTTTTCCCGGGGAAGAACTGAAGCTTTCTTT
NA 15 NA TRBJ2-2 TRBV5-1 CASKDSGANTGELFF TGCGCCAGCAAGGACAGCGGAGCGAACACCGGGGAGCTGTTTTTT
NA 13 TRBD1 TRBJ2-7 TRBV5-1 CASKDRNAYEQYF TGCGCCAGCAAGGACAGGAACGCCTACGAGCAGTACTTC
NA 15 TRBD2 TRBJ2-1 TRBV7-9 CASSLGSGRLNEQFF TGTGCCAGCAGCTTAGGTAGCGGGAGGCTCAATGAGCAGTTCTTC
NA 15 TRBD2 TRBJ2-3 TRBV6-1 CASTGLAGGGDTQYF TGTGCCAGCACGGGGCTAGCGGGAGGCGGAGATACGCAGTATTTT
NA 18 TRBD1 TRBJ2-7 TRBV7-9 CASSLVTPTGLKPYEQYF TGTGCCAGCAGCTTAGTCACCCCGACAGGGCTCAAACCCTACGAGCAGTACTTC
medium-sized 13 NA TRBJ2-7 TRBV11-2 CASSLELTYEQYF TGTGCCAGCAGCTTAGAGCTAACCTACGAGCAGTACTTC
NA 14 TRBD2 TRBJ2-1 TRBV27 CASTVAGPYNEQFF TGTGCCAGCACTGTAGCGGGACCCTACAATGAGCAGTTCTTC
NA 13 NA TRBJ1-3 TRBV6-5 CASSPSSGNTIYF TGTGCCAGCAGCCCCAGCTCTGGAAACACCATATATTTT
few 19 TRBD2 TRBJ2-1 TRBV19 CASSWSGLAGVGTYNEQFF TGTGCCAGTAGTTGGTCGGGACTAGCGGGAGTTGGGACCTACAATGAGCAGTTCTTC
NA 14 TRBD1 TRBJ1-1 TRBV7-3 CASSPGGRNTEAFF TGTGCCAGCAGCCCAGGGGGCCGGAACACTGAAGCTTTCTTT
NA 17 TRBD2 TRBJ2-7 TRBV27 CASSSVGFSGRMREQYF TGTGCCAGCAGTTCTGTAGGTTTTAGCGGGAGGATGAGGGAGCAGTACTTC
NA 15 NA TRBJ2-2 TRBV29-1 CSVLIPDRNTGELFF TGCAGCGTCCTCATCCCGGACAGGAACACCGGGGAGCTGTTTTTT
medium-sized 20 TRBD2 TRBJ2-1 TRBV5-1 CASSLGAGTSIGLSYNEQFF TGCGCCAGCAGCCTGGGGGCGGGGACTAGTATTGGCCTCTCCTACAATGAGCAGTTCTTC
NA 15 NA TRBJ2-7 TRBV4-1 CASSQVSPGSHEQYF TGCGCCAGCAGCCAAGTGAGTCCAGGCAGCCACGAGCAGTACTTC
NA 13 NA TRBJ1-1 TRBV27 CASKTTLGTEAFF TGTGCCAGTAAGACAACGCTGGGGACTGAAGCTTTCTTT
NA 16 NA TRBJ2-7 TRBV4-1 CASSQDIIQGTYEQYF TGCGCCAGCAGCCAAGATATAATACAGGGAACCTACGAGCAGTACTTC
few 10 NA TRBJ2-7 TRBV13 CATGLNEQYF TGTGCCACGGGGCTAAACGAGCAGTACTTC
once 14 TRBD1 TRBJ2-5 TRBV4-2 CASSPETGEETQYF TGTGCCAGCAGCCCGGAGACAGGGGAAGAGACCCAGTACTTC
few 11 NA TRBJ2-5 TRBV5-6 CASSQGETQYF TGTGCCAGCAGCCAGGGAGAGACCCAGTACTTC
NA 14 NA TRBJ1-6 TRBV14 CASSRQVLNSPLHF TGTGCCAGCAGCCGGCAGGTCCTTAATTCACCCCTCCACTTT
NA 13 NA TRBJ1-2 TRBV6-5 CASSYSGGYGYTF TGTGCCAGCAGTTACAGTGGGGGCTATGGCTACACCTTC